This T cell receptor beta chain was sequenced during a study of T cell responses to AZD1222 COVID-19 vaccine. Study details: It was second doses at about 4 or about 12 weeks that were pooled. Study findings and constraints: Distributed over spike, vaccine-associated CD4 TCRs predominated at 160-218 and 743-854. The sample set comprised mostly white British donors with more females, and clonal diversity was possibly underestimated.

This clone was found a few times. What it binds is unknown. Assay used: immunoSEQ multiplex PCR; TCRdb lists only in-frame clones, some missing. The repertoire holds roughly 160,000 clones, with around nine tenths as singletons. The CDR3 sequence is 16 residues long. The germline CDR1 and CDR2 sequences are SGDLS and YYNGEE. V was trimmed by 2 bases and J by 4 bases, leaving 15 bases between them. V and J are TRBV9 and TRBJ2-2, with D perhaps TRBD1 or TRBD2 (5 bases each). The material sequenced was peripheral blood, taken on day 0 of AZD1222 vaccination. The TCR was taken from an adult in good health. The CDR3, as DNA: TGTGCCAGCAGCGTTTTTATCGGGACGGCCACCGGGGAGCTGTTTTTT. It specifies CASSVFIGTATGELFF.